These 27 T cell receptor beta chains were sequenced from one sample in a study of shared clonotypes between healthy human individuals. Some clones are missing from TCRdb's copy, which holds only in-frame ones; the method was immunoSEQ multiplex PCR. The table lists roughly 1 million clones, about 75% of them singletons. Material for sequencing was memory CD4+ T cells sorted from blood. As to subset: CD45RA-negative fraction. The receptors were gathered from a man between 18 and 35 years old in good health.

The chain recombines TRBV7-9 with TRBJ2-7; TRBD2 might be the D (5 bases). The germline V gene encodes CDR1 SEHNR and CDR2 FQNEAQ (reference sequence). V shed 7 bases and J shed 2 bases, with 12 bases lying between them. The CDR3 is 13 amino acids. In DNA form, the CDR3 reads TGTGCCAGCACCCTGGACTCTCCCTACGAGCAGTACTTC. It yields the protein CASTLDSPYEQYF. Full variable domain (outside the CDR3, taken from reference TRBV7-9 and TRBJ2-7): DTGVSQNPRHKITKRGQNVTFRCDPISEHNRLYWYRQTLGQGPEFLTYFQNEAQLEKSRLLSDRFSAERPKGSFSTLEIQRTEQGDSAMYLCASTLDSPYEQYFGPGTRLTVT.

The chain uses TRBV28 and TRBJ1-1, with TRBD1 identical over 8 bases. CDR3 length equals 14 residues. Per the germline V gene, CDR1 is MDHEN and CDR2 is SYDVKM. The ends lost 8 bases at V and 4 bases at J; junction bases unmatched: 9. CDR3 in amino acids: CASFTQGAITEAFF. The CDR3 DNA is TGTGCCAGCTTCACCCAGGGGGCCATCACTGAAGCTTTCTTT.

The chain uses TRBV6-1 and TRBJ1-3; no reliable D call. Germline assignment: CDR1 MNHNS and CDR2 SASEGT. V lost 7 bases and J 2 bases, leaving 9 bases between the germline ends. The CDR3 has 13 residues. For the CDR3, the DNA is TGTGCCAGCACCGCAGTCCCTGGAAACACCATATATTTT. Protein product: CASTAVPGNTIYF.

The chain has TRBV5-6 and TRBJ2-5; D gene unclear. Germline V gene data show CDR1 as SGHDT and CDR2 as YYEEEE. The CDR3 runs 13 residues. V lost 7 bases to trimming and J lost 1 base, with 11 bases between them. The CDR3 is CASRRTAQETQYF. The CDR3 nucleotides are TGTGCCAGCCGCAGGACGGCCCAAGAGACCCAGTACTTC. Full variable domain (rest looked up from reference TRBV5-6 and TRBJ2-5): DAGVTQSPTHLIKTRGQQVTLRCSPKSGHDTVSWYQQALGQGPQFIFQYYEEEERQRGNFPDRFSGHQFPNYSSELNVNALLLGDSALYLCASRRTAQETQYFGPGTRLLVL.

Notes on this clone: Other DNA sequences within the sample encode an identical CDR3. This chain uses TRBV19 with TRBJ2-2; a possible D gene is TRBD1 (6 bases). Germline loops: CDR1 LNHDA, CDR2 SQIVND (reference sequence). CDR3 length equals 14 residues. Trimming took 1 base from V and 3 from J, leaving 6 bases between them. The chain's CDR3 is CASSIGQDTGELFF. The CDR3 DNA is TGTGCCAGTAGTATAGGACAGGACACCGGGGAGCTGTTTTTT.

This clone was counted once. V is TRBV2 and J is TRBJ2-2; D unresolved. The CDR3 is made up of 15 amino acids. The V gene's germline CDR1 is SNHLY and CDR2 FYNNEI. The ends were cut back, 7 bases at V and 2 bases at J, with 14 bases in the middle. CDR3 sequence: CASKALTANTGELFF. The CDR3 DNA sequence: TGTGCCAGCAAAGCGTTAACAGCTAACACCGGGGAGCTGTTTTTT.

This clone was seen a few times. The rearrangement uses TRBV6-1 and TRBJ2-7; D possibly uses TRBD1 or TRBD2 (5 bases each). The germline CDR1 and CDR2 sequences are MNHNS and SASEGT. V was trimmed by 3 bases and J by 3 bases, leaving 18 bases between them. The CDR3 runs to 16 residues. This CDR3 reads CASSDGGQGIIYEQYF. The CDR3 coding sequence is TGTGCCAGCAGTGATGGCGGGCAGGGAATCATCTACGAGCAGTACTTC.

The V gene is TRBV30, the J gene TRBJ1-5; D remains unclear. The CDR3 is made up of 16 amino acids. Germline CDR1 GTSNPN, CDR2 SVGIG (reference sequence). V lost 0 bases and J 5 bases, leaving 17 bases between the germline ends. The CDR3 coding sequence is TGTGCCTGGAGTGTACCTTGGACCGCTAAAGATCAGCCCCAGCATTTT. The encoded protein is CAWSVPWTAKDQPQHF. The variable domain in full, completed from reference TRBV30 and TRBJ1-5, reads SQTIHQWPATLVQPVGSPLSLECTVEGTSNPNLYWYRQAAGRGLQLLFYSVGIGQISSEVPQNLSASRPQDRQFILSSKKLLLSDSGFYLCAWSVPWTAKDQPQHFGDGTRLSIL.

The chain has TRBV5-1 and TRBJ1-2; D remains unclear. V lost 4 bases to trimming and J lost 5 bases, with 15 bases between them. The CDR3 length is 14 residues. Germline lookup yields CDR1 SGHRS and CDR2 YFSETQ. The CDR3 DNA is TGCGCCAGCAGCCCGGATGAAGGTTTTTATGGCTACACCTTC. Translated, it gives CASSPDEGFYGYTF.

The chain links TRBV11-2 to TRBJ2-3; 7 positions match TRBD1. Germline V gene data show CDR1 as SGHAT and CDR2 as FQNNGV. This CDR3 spans 15 amino acids. The ends lost 3 bases at V and 0 bases at J; junction bases unmatched: 3. The CDR3 spells CASSFWGQSTDTQYF. The CDR3 DNA sequence: TGTGCCAGCAGCTTTTGGGGACAGAGCACAGATACGCAGTATTTT.

Only a few counts were recorded for this clone. The rearrangement joins TRBV28 to TRBJ2-2; D possibly corresponds to TRBD1 (6 bases). Germline V lookup: CDR1 MDHEN, CDR2 SYDVKM. CDR3 length: 15 residues. V gave up 6 bases and J gave up 7 bases, with 18 bases separating them. In DNA form, the CDR3 reads TGTGCCAGCAGAACTACAGGGAAGTTGGTCGGGGAGCTGTTTTTT. Residues: CASRTTGKLVGELFF.

With regard to this clone: A far larger clone lies a single base away; this is likely a read error. The sample contains more than one DNA sequence encoding this CDR3. The chain combines TRBV11-3 with TRBJ1-1; unclear D gene. Trimming pared 3 bases from V and 1 base from J, leaving 6 bases between. Looked up from germline, CDR1 is SGHNT and CDR2 is YENEEA. The CDR3 is 13 amino acids. This CDR3 reads CASSFQENTEAFF. The CDR3 nucleotides read TGTGCCAGCAGCTTCCAGGAGAACACTGAAGCTTTCTTT.

The CDR3 nucleotides read TGTGCCAGCGGCACCGGACAGGGTACCGGGGAGCTGTTTTTT. Translated, it gives CASGTGQGTGELFF. The chain couples TRBV11-2 to TRBJ2-2; 8 nucleotides align to TRBD1. The CDR3 has 14 amino acids. J lost 5 bases, V lost 8 bases, and 7 bases had no gene match. Per germline, CDR1 SGHAT and CDR2 FQNNGV.

The chain links TRBV5-4 to TRBJ2-5, with D possibly being TRBD1 (6 bases). This CDR3 is 14 amino acids long. The ends were cut back, 1 base at V and 3 bases at J, with 10 bases in the middle. Germline assignment: CDR1 SGHNT and CDR2 YYREEE (reference sequence). This chain's CDR3 is CASSLSGQKETQYF. CDR3 DNA: TGTGCCAGCAGCTTGTCAGGACAGAAAGAGACCCAGTACTTC.

This chain joins TRBV19 and TRBJ2-6, with TRBD1 matching 7 bases. Germline V gives CDR1 LNHDA, CDR2 SQIVND (reference sequence). This CDR3 comprises 15 residues. The V gene end was trimmed by 7 bases and the J gene end by 1 base; junction bases not matched to a gene: 4. DNA for the CDR3: TGTGCCAGTACCGAGGACAGGTCTGGGGCCAACGTCCTGACTTTC. It is translated as CASTEDRSGANVLTF.

V and J are TRBV2 and TRBJ1-5; 11 positions agree with TRBD1. The ends lost 6 bases at V and 6 bases at J; junction bases unmatched: 4. Germline V CDR1 and CDR2: SNHLY, FYNNEI. The CDR3 sequence is 14 residues long. CDR3: CASSGTGGSQPQHF. The CDR3 region has the DNA TGTGCCAGCAGCGGGACAGGGGGAAGTCAGCCCCAGCATTTT.

V and J are TRBV4-1 and TRBJ1-1; D may be TRBD1 (5 bases). Germline-derived CDR1 and CDR2 are MGHRA and YSYEKL. The CDR3 loop spans 16 amino acids. Trimming cost V 0 bases and J 4 bases, with 15 bases left between them. CDR3 sequence (DNA): TGCGCCAGCAGCCAAGAGCCCCCCGTTGGGGGCACTGAAGCTTTCTTT. This gives the protein CASSQEPPVGGTEAFF.

This chain links TRBV5-6 with TRBJ2-5; D is possibly TRBD1 or TRBD2 (5 bases each). The CDR3 spans 15 residues. Trimming took 1 base from V and 1 from J, leaving 11 bases between them. Germline CDR1 and CDR2: SGHDT and YYEEEE. CDR3 loop: CASSLNQGVQETQYF. CDR3 DNA: TGTGCCAGCAGCTTGAATCAGGGAGTCCAAGAGACCCAGTACTTC.

This clone has just one count. This sequence joins TRBV9 and TRBJ1-4; D call uncertain. The length of the CDR3 is 17 residues. Trimming removed 0 bases at V and 0 bases at J, with 12 bases between. CDR1 SGDLS and CDR2 YYNGEE come from the germline V gene. As DNA, the CDR3 is TGTGCCAGCAGCGTAGAAGTGGGTTCCGCAACTAATGAAAAACTGTTTTTT. Its translation is CASSVEVGSATNEKLFF.

The CDR3 reads CAISESGAAQYF. For the CDR3, the DNA is TGTGCCATCAGTGAGTCGGGGGCGGCGCAGTATTTT. The V gene is TRBV10-3, the J gene TRBJ2-3; a weak D match, TRBD1 (6 bases). Trimming took 0 bases from V and 10 from J, leaving 8 bases between them. CDR3 length: 12 amino acids. CDR1 and CDR2 (germline): ENHRY, SYGVKD.

The chain joins TRBV4-3 to TRBJ2-5; 10 nucleotides agree with TRBD2. V lost 0 bases to trimming and J lost 6 bases; unmatched junction nucleotides: 10. The germline gives CDR1 LGHNA, CDR2 YSLEER. CDR3 size: 17 residues. CDR3 sequence (DNA): TGCGCCAGCAGCCAAGAAACAGCGGGAGGGTCCCAGAAGACCCAGTACTTC. It specifies CASSQETAGGSQKTQYF.

As to this clone: A much larger clone lies one base from this, so it may be a read error. The CDR3: CASSFGANTEAFF. The CDR3 DNA sequence: TGTGCCAGCAGCTTTGGGGCGAACACTGAAGCTTTCTTT. The rearrangement uses TRBV7-9 and TRBJ1-1; possible D gene TRBD1, 5 bases. Trimming cost V 3 bases and J 1 base, with 6 bases left between them. CDR1 is SEHNR, CDR2 FQNEAQ, per germline (reference sequence). This CDR3 contains 13 residues.

This clone was detected once. The chain joins TRBV6-5 to TRBJ1-3, with D hard to call. V lost 6 bases and J 0 bases, leaving 9 bases between the germline ends. Germline V gives CDR1 MNHEY, CDR2 SVGAGI. The CDR3 is 14 residues long. The CDR3: CASRYASSGNTIYF. The CDR3, as DNA: TGTGCCAGCAGATACGCGAGCTCTGGAAACACCATATATTTT.

The CDR3 DNA follows: TGTGCCAGCAGGGTCAGCGGAACTAGCACAGATACGCAGTATTTT. Its translation: CASRVSGTSTDTQYF. The chain links TRBV6-6 to TRBJ2-3, with D perhaps matching TRBD2 (5 bases). Germline CDR1 reads MNHNY; CDR2 reads SVGAGI (reference sequence). Trimming took off 6 bases at V and 0 bases at J, with 13 bases between the two ends. This CDR3 is built from 15 residues.

DNA for the CDR3: TGTGCCAGCAGTTTTACCCGCACAGATACGCAGTATTTT. Protein sequence: CASSFTRTDTQYF. V usage is TRBV11-2 and J usage is TRBJ2-3, with unresolved D. Per the germline V gene, CDR1 is SGHAT and CDR2 is FQNNGV. The CDR3 loop spans 13 amino acids. V gave up 6 bases and J gave up 1 base, with 8 bases separating them. Complete variable domain (other parts from reference TRBV11-2 and TRBJ2-3): EAGVAQSPRYKIIEKRQSVAFWCNPISGHATLYWYQQILGQGPKLLIQFQNNGVVDDSQLPKDRFSAERLKGVDSTLKIQPAKLEDSAVYLCASSFTRTDTQYFGPGTRLTVL.

The V and J genes are TRBV19 and TRBJ2-3; perhaps TRBD2 as D (6 bases). Trimming removed 5 bases from V and 0 bases from J, with 21 bases in between. Germline CDR1 reads LNHDA; CDR2 reads SQIVND (reference sequence). This CDR3 has 18 residues. CDR3 amino acids: CASSVARGRFHSTDTQYF. The CDR3 bases are TGTGCCAGTAGTGTTGCTCGGGGGAGGTTCCATAGCACAGATACGCAGTATTTT.

This chain joins TRBV28 and TRBJ1-6; 7 positions match TRBD1. The V gene end was trimmed by 8 bases and the J gene end by 14 bases; junction bases not matched to a gene: 12. The germline CDR1 and CDR2 sequences are MDHEN and SYDVKM. This CDR3 has 13 residues. DNA for the CDR3: TGTGCCAGCGGTGGACAGGCGAAAGTCACCCTCCACTTT. Protein sequence: CASGGQAKVTLHF.